This T cell receptor (beta chain) was captured in a study of T cells in Graves' hyperthyroidism and ophthalmopathy. Stability of Graves' hyperthyroidism was defined as absent ophthalmopathy progression within 18 months. Diagnostic assessment was based on clinical symptoms, serum thyroxine and TRAb, thyroid ultrasound and orbital computed tomography. Amplification yielded TCR beta CDR3 regions, with RNA transcripts as the source. First-round RT-PCR targeting the TCR CDR3 was performed with the HTBI primer set. Using its own MiXCR run on the multiplex PCR reads, TCRdb lists one record per CDR3 protein. This sample carries about 360,000 distinct CDR3 sequences, approximately 13% of them seen once, and the ten largest clones take around a tenth. This clonotype was detected many times. The antigen is unknown. Study-wide results and caveats: The model made its ophthalmopathy prediction, and onset followed a median roughly six months later. Researchers found most expanded thyroid clonotypes above 0.001 in blood as well.

The CDR3 contains 15 residues. CDR1 is MNHNY, CDR2 SVGAGI, per germline (reference sequence). V was pared by 0 bases and J by 7 bases, with 12 bases between. This TCR was sampled from a woman aged 18-35 years with Graves' hyperthyroidism. Sequenced input: blood. V usage is TRBV6-6 and J usage is TRBJ2-2; TRBD1 might be the D (5 bases). The CDR3 here is CASSYSPGWGGELFF. In DNA, the CDR3 is TGTGCCAGCAGTTACTCGCCAGGGTGGGGCGGGGAGCTGTTTTTT.